This T cell receptor (beta chain) was recovered during a study of cytomegalovirus exposure and HLA in healthy donors. Across the whole study: Across more than 350 genotyped donors, roughly 85% landed in the Caucasian-associated ancestry cluster.

Primers included in the PCR were 60 Vbeta and 13 Jbeta primers. Sequencing was performed with immunoSEQ multiplex PCR; in TCRdb, only in-frame clones are kept and a portion is missing. The sample has approximately 180,000 clones; 81% are singletons. Broader study findings: A later analysis showed TCR association rates differing by HLA locus, peaking at DRB1 and lowest at HLA-C. HLA-A and HLA-B allele assignments for most subjects were reportedly predicted accurately using TCR beta sequences.

Germline V gene lookup returns CDR1 LNHDA and CDR2 SQIVND (reference sequence). Trimming removed 5 bases at V and 4 bases at J, with 9 bases between. The CDR3 has 13 amino acids. Regarding this clone: Its matching antigen is unknown.

This receptor was taken from a woman younger than 45 in good health and CMV-seronegative. The sample consisted of PBMCs. The chain recombines TRBV19 with TRBJ2-4; possibly TRBD1 for D (6 bases). CDR3 residues: CASSWDNKNIQYF. The CDR3 DNA is TGTGCCAGTAGTTGGGACAATAAAAACATTCAGTACTTC.